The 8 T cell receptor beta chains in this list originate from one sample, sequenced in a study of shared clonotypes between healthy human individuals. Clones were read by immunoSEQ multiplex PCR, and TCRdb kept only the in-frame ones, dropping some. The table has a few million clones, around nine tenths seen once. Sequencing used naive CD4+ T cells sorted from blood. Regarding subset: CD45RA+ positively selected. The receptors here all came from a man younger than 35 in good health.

CDR3 nucleotide sequence: TGTGCCAGCACCGCGTTGGGCTTTTCAACAGATACGCAGTATTTT. It yields the protein CASTALGFSTDTQYF. This rearrangement joins TRBV27 to TRBJ2-3, with D hard to call. There are 15 residues in the CDR3. Germline V gives CDR1 MNHEY, CDR2 SMNVEV (reference sequence). V was clipped by 7 bases and J by 3 bases, with 17 bases between them.

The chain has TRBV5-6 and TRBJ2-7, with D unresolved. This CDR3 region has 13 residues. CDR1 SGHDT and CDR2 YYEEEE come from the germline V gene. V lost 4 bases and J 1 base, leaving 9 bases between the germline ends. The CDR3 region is CASSAGPSYEQYF. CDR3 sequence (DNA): TGTGCCAGCAGCGCCGGCCCTTCCTACGAGCAGTACTTC.

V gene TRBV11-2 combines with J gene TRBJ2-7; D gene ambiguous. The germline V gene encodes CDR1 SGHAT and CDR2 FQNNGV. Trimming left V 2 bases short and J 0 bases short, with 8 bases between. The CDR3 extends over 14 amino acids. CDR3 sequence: CASSLSAVSYEQYF. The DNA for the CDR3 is TGTGCCAGCAGCTTATCCGCAGTCTCCTACGAGCAGTACTTC.

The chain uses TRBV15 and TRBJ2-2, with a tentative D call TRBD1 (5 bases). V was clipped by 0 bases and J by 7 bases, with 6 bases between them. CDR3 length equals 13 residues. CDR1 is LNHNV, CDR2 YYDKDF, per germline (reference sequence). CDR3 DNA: TGTGCCACCAGCAGAGATCAGGGCGGGGAGCTGTTTTTT. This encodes CATSRDQGGELFF.

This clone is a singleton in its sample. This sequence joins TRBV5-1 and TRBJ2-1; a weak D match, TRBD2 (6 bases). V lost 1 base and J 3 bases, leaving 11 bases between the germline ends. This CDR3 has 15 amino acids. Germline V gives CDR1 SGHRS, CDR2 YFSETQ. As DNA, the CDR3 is TGCGCCAGCAGCTTGATCGGGGGTAGCTACAATGAGCAGTTCTTC. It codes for CASSLIGGSYNEQFF.

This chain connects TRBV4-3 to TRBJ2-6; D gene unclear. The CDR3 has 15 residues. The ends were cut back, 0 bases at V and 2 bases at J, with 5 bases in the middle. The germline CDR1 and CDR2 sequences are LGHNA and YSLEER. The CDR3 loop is CASSQEEAGANVLTF. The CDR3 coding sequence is TGCGCCAGCAGCCAAGAGGAAGCTGGGGCCAACGTCCTGACTTTC.

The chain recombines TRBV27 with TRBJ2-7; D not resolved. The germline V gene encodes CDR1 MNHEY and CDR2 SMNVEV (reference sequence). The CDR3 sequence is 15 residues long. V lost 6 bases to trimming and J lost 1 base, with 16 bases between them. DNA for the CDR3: TGTGCCAGCAGCATGCTGGCCACCGTTTCCTACGAGCAGTACTTC. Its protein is CASSMLATVSYEQYF.

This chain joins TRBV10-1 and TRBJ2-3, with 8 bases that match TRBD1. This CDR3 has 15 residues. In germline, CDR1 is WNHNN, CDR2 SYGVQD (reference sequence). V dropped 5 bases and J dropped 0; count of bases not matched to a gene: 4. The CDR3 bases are TGCGCCAGCAGTTATGGGACAGGAAGCACAGATACGCAGTATTTT. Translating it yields CASSYGTGSTDTQYF.